These 13 T cell receptor beta chains were sequenced from one sample in a study of cytomegalovirus exposure and HLA in healthy donors. Primers included in the PCR were 60 Vbeta and 13 Jbeta primers. Clones were sequenced by immunoSEQ multiplex PCR, and TCRdb holds only the in-frame ones, with some missing. The sample includes 180,000 or so clones, just over 75% of them seen just once. The sequenced sample was PBMCs. These receptors were collected from a woman between 25 and 40 years old in good health and CMV-seropositive.

This clone showed up just a few times. The chain joins TRBV5-1 to TRBJ2-7; 13 nucleotides match TRBD2. J was trimmed by 4 bases and V by 4 bases; bases with no gene match: 8. Germline values: CDR1 SGHRS, CDR2 YFSETQ. The CDR3 has 16 amino acids. The CDR3 DNA reads as TGCGCCAGCAGCCAGGGACTAGCGGGGTTTAAATACGAGCAGTACTTC. This sequence encodes CASSQGLAGFKYEQYF. The variable domain in full, completed from reference TRBV5-1 and TRBJ2-7, reads KAGVTQTPRYLIKTRGQQVTLSCSPISGHRSVSWYQQTPGQGLQFLFEYFSETQRNKGNFPGRFSGRQFSNSRSEMNVSTLELGDSALYLCASSQGLAGFKYEQYFGPGTRLTVT.

The chain joins TRBV10-3 to TRBJ1-1; perhaps TRBD1 as D (5 bases). CDR3 size: 14 residues. Germline V CDR1 and CDR2: ENHRY, SYGVKD. Deletions cut 2 bases from V and 1 base from J, with 8 bases between. The CDR3 coding sequence is TGTGCCATCAGTGAGACTACAGGGAACACTGAAGCTTTCTTT. Encoded protein: CAISETTGNTEAFF.

V gene TRBV5-1 combines with J gene TRBJ1-1, with 8 bases aligning to TRBD1. CDR1 and CDR2 from the germline V gene are SGHRS and YFSETQ. The CDR3 consists of 14 residues. Trimming removed 2 bases from V and 1 base from J; junction bases left unmatched: 1. CDR3 in amino acids: CASSFDRGNTEAFF. The CDR3 coding sequence is TGCGCCAGCAGCTTCGACAGGGGGAACACTGAAGCTTTCTTT. The full variable domain, completed using reference TRBV5-1 and TRBJ1-1, is KAGVTQTPRYLIKTRGQQVTLSCSPISGHRSVSWYQQTPGQGLQFLFEYFSETQRNKGNFPGRFSGRQFSNSRSEMNVSTLELGDSALYLCASSFDRGNTEAFFGQGTRLTVV.

V is TRBV27 and J is TRBJ2-1; D is perhaps TRBD1 (6 bases). Germline V lookup: CDR1 MNHEY, CDR2 SMNVEV (reference sequence). CDR3 length: 18 residues. V dropped 3 bases and J dropped 2 bases, with 20 bases sitting between them. CDR3 in amino acids: CASSFLEGERETYNEQFF. CDR3 nucleotides: TGTGCCAGCAGTTTCCTCGAGGGGGAAAGGGAAACCTACAATGAGCAGTTCTTC.

The J gene is TRBJ2-3, the V gene TRBV6-1, with D perhaps TRBD2 (6 bases). The CDR3 extends over 15 amino acids. The V and J ends lost 5 bases and 2 bases respectively, with 14 bases between them. CDR1 is MNHNS and CDR2 is SASEGT in the germline V gene. The CDR3 is CASSPTRAPTDTQYF. The CDR3 DNA reads TGTGCCAGCAGTCCGACTAGGGCCCCCACAGATACGCAGTATTTT.

The gene calls are TRBV6-1 and TRBJ1-2, with a weak D call TRBD1 (5 bases). This CDR3 has 13 residues. The V and J ends lost 2 bases and 1 base respectively, with 5 bases between them. Per germline, CDR1 MNHNS and CDR2 SASEGT. The CDR3 sequence: CASSEQGNYGYTF. The CDR3 DNA is TGTGCCAGCAGTGAACAGGGTAACTATGGCTACACCTTC.

This clone has just a few counts. The chain links TRBV2 to TRBJ1-5; D ambiguous. Looked up from germline, CDR1 is SNHLY and CDR2 is FYNNEI. Trimming stripped 3 bases from V and 1 base from J, with 10 bases between. This CDR3 is built from 15 residues. The CDR3 nucleotides read TGTGCCAGCAGTGATGGGTCCAGGAGCAATCAGCCCCAGCATTTT. It yields the protein CASSDGSRSNQPQHF.

This chain links TRBV11-2 with TRBJ1-2, with TRBD1 identical over 9 bases. The CDR3 consists of 16 residues. Trimming removed 4 bases from V and 3 bases from J; junction bases left unmatched: 9. Germline V gene data show CDR1 as SGHAT and CDR2 as FQNNGV. CDR3: CASSSIAGQGDYGYTF. The DNA of the CDR3 is TGTGCCAGCAGCTCAATTGCGGGACAGGGCGACTATGGCTACACCTTC.

This clone appeared a single time. The chain links TRBV6-1 to TRBJ1-5, with D possibly being TRBD1 (5 bases). Germline V CDR1 and CDR2: MNHNS, SASEGT. CDR3 length: 13 amino acids. V shed 7 bases and J shed 3 bases, with 10 bases lying between them. DNA of the CDR3: TGTGCCAGCACTGACAGTAACAATCAGCCCCAGCATTTT. This gives the protein CASTDSNNQPQHF.

The chain has TRBV7-6 and TRBJ2-2; 9 bases fit TRBD1. The CDR3 has 13 residues. Trimming removed 6 bases from V and 5 bases from J; junction bases left unmatched: 1. CDR1 and CDR2 from the germline V gene are SGHVS and FNYEAQ. The CDR3 spells CASRGQGTGELFF. The CDR3 DNA reads as TGTGCCAGCAGGGGACAGGGTACCGGGGAGCTGTTTTTT.

V and J are TRBV30 and TRBJ1-2, with TRBD1 matching 8 bases. The CDR3 totals 16 residues. Unmatched junction bases numbered 14, after V lost 6 bases and J lost 2 bases. CDR1 and CDR2 (germline): GTSNPN, SVGIG (reference sequence). The CDR3: CACQSFHDRGNYGYTF. CDR3 nucleotides: TGTGCCTGTCAGAGTTTCCACGACAGGGGAAACTATGGCTACACCTTC. Supplemented by reference TRBV30 and TRBJ1-2, the full variable domain reads SQTIHQWPATLVQPVGSPLSLECTVEGTSNPNLYWYRQAAGRGLQLLFYSVGIGQISSEVPQNLSASRPQDRQFILSSKKLLLSDSGFYLCACQSFHDRGNYGYTFGSGTRLTVV.

The table lists this clone with a few counts. This rearrangement joins TRBV5-6 to TRBJ2-1; a weak D match, TRBD2 (5 bases). Germline-derived CDR1 and CDR2 are SGHDT and YYEEEE. V was shortened by 3 bases and J by 4 bases, with 8 bases between the two germline ends. The CDR3 loop spans 13 amino acids. The CDR3 loop is CASSSPGYNEQFF. The CDR3 DNA reads TGTGCCAGCAGCTCACCGGGGTACAATGAGCAGTTCTTC.

The chain couples TRBV5-8 to TRBJ1-2; D is uncertain. V shed 1 base and J shed 0 bases, with 10 bases lying between them. The CDR3 consists of 15 residues. CDR1 is SGHTS, CDR2 YDEGEE, per germline. For the CDR3, the DNA is TGTGCCAGCAGCTTGTTCGTCAGATCTAACTATGGCTACACCTTC. It is translated as CASSLFVRSNYGYTF.